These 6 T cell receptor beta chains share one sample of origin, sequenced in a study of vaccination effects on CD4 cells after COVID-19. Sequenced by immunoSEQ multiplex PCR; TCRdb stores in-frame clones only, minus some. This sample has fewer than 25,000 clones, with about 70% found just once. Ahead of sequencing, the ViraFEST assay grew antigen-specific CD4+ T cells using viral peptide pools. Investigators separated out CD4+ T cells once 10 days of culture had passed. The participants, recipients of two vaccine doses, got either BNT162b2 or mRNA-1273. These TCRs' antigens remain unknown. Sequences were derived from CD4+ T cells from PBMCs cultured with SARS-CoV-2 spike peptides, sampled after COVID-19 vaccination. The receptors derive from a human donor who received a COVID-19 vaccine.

DNA for the CDR3: TGTGCCAGCAGCTCTCAATCGGACAGGGCGGGTGAAAAACTGTTTTTT. Protein product: CASSSQSDRAGEKLFF. The J gene is TRBJ1-4, the V gene TRBV5-4; 8 nucleotides align to TRBD1. CDR1 SGHNT and CDR2 YYREEE come from the germline V gene (reference sequence). This CDR3 contains 16 residues. J was trimmed by 7 bases and V by 3 bases; bases with no gene match: 11.

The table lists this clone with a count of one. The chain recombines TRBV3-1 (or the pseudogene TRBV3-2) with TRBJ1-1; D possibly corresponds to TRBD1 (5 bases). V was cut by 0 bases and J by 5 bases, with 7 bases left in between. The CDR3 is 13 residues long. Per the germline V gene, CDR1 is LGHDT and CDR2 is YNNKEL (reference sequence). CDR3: CASSQDYRTEAFF. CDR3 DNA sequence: TGTGCCAGCAGCCAAGATTACAGGACTGAAGCTTTCTTT.

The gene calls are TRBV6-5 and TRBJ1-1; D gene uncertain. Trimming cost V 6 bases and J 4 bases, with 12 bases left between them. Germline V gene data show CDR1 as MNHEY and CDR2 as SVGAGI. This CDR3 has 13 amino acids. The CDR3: CASSARYLTEAFF. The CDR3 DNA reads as TGTGCCAGCAGCGCTCGGTATCTCACTGAAGCTTTCTTT.

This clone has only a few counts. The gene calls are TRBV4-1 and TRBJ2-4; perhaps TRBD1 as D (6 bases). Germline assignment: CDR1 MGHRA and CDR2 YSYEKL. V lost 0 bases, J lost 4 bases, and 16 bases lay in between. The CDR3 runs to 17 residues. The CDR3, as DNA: TGCGCCAGCAGCCAAGACAACCAGGGGAATCAGAAAAACATTCAGTACTTC. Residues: CASSQDNQGNQKNIQYF.

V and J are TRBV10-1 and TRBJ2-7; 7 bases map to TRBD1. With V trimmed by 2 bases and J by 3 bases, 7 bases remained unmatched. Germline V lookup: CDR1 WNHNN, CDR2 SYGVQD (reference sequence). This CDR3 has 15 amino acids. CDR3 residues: CASSEGDSVGYEQYF. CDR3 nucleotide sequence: TGCGCCAGCAGTGAGGGGGACAGTGTAGGCTACGAGCAGTACTTC.

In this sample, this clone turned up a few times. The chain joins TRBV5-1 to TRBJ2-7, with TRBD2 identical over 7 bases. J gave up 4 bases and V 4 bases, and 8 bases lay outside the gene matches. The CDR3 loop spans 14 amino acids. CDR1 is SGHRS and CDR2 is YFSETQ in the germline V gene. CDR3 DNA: TGCGCCAGCAGCACCTCCTCGGGGGGATACGAGCAGTACTTC. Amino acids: CASSTSSGGYEQYF.